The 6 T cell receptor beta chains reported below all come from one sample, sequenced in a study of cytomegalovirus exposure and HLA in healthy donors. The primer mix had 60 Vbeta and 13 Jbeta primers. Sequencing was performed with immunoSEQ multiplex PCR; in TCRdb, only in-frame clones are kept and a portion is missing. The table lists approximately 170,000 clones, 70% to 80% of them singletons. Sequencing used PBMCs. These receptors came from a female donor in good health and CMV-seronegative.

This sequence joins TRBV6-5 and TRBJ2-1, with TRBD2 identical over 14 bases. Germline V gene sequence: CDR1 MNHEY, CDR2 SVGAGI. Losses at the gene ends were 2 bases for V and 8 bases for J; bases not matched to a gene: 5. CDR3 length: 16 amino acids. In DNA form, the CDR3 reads TGTGCCAGCAGTTACCGAGGACTAGCGGGAGGCGATGAGCAGTTCTTC. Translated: CASSYRGLAGGDEQFF.

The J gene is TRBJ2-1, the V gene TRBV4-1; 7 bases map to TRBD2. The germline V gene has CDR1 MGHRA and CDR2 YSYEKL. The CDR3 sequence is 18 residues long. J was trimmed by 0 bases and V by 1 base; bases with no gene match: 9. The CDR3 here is CASSQGPPGGSSYNEQFF. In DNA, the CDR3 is TGCGCCAGCAGCCAAGGCCCCCCGGGGGGTAGCTCCTACAATGAGCAGTTCTTC.

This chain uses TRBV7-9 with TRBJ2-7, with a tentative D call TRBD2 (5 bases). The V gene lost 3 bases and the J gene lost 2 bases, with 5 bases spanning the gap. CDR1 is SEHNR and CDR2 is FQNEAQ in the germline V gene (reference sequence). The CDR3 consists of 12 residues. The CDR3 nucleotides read TGTGCCAGCAGCTTGGGAGCCTACGAGCAGTACTTC. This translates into CASSLGAYEQYF.

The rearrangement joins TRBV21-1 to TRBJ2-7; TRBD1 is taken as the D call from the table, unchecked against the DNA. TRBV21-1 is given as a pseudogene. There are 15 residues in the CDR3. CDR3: CASSKLWQAVYEQYF. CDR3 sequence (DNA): TGTGCCAGCAGCAAACTATGGCAGGCAGTCTACGAGCAGTACTTC.

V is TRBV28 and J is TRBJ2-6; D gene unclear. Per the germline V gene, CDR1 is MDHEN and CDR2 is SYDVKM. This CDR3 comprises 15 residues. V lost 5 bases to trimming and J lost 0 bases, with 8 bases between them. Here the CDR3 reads CASSEYNSGANVLTF. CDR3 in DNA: TGTGCCAGCAGTGAATACAACTCTGGGGCCAACGTCCTGACTTTC. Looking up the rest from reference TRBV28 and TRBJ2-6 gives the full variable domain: DVKVTQSSRYLVKRTGEKVFLECVQDMDHENMFWYRQDPGLGLRLIYFSYDVKMKEKGDIPEGYSVSREKKERFSLILESASTNQTSMYLCASSEYNSGANVLTFGAGSRLTVL.

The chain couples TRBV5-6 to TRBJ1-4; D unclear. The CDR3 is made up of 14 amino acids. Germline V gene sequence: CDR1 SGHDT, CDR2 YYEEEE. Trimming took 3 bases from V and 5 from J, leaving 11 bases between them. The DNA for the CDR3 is TGTGCCAGCAGCTCCGGGAATCTGAATGAAAAACTGTTTTTT. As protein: CASSSGNLNEKLFF.